A single sample gave rise to the 4 T cell receptor beta chains below, sequenced in a study of OX40 agonist ivuxolimab in advanced cancers. Assay used: immunoSEQ multiplex PCR; TCRdb lists only in-frame clones, some missing. This sample has 55,000 or so clones, with about 90% found just once. The specimen comprised CD4+ or CD8+ T cells sorted from blood, sampled in a trial of the OX40 agonist ivuxolimab. All receptors come from an adult with an advanced solid tumor such as melanoma, head and neck, liver or kidney cancer.

The chain joins TRBV19 to TRBJ2-2; 10 nucleotides line up with TRBD2. The CDR3 is 16 amino acids. V lost 6 bases and J lost 1; bases outside the gene matches: 5. Germline CDR1 LNHDA, CDR2 SQIVND (reference sequence). In DNA form, the CDR3 reads TGTGCCAGTAGAGCTAGCGGGAGTGAGAACACCGGGGAGCTGTTTTTT. It codes for CASRASGSENTGELFF. Together with reference TRBV19 and TRBJ2-2, the CDR3 gives the full variable domain: DGGITQSPKYLFRKEGQNVTLSCEQNLNHDAMYWYRQDPGQGLRLIYYSQIVNDFQKGDIAEGYSVSREKKESFPLTVTSAQKNPTAFYLCASRASGSENTGELFFGEGSRLTVL.

This clone was seen a few times. This chain links TRBV7-9 with TRBJ2-6, with D unclear. From germline, CDR1 is SEHNR and CDR2 FQNEAQ (reference sequence). V was clipped by 5 bases and J by 0 bases, with 17 bases between them. The CDR3 covers 18 residues. The CDR3 region is CASSHLYDRFSGANVLTF. In DNA form, the CDR3 reads TGTGCCAGCAGCCACCTTTATGATCGGTTCTCTGGGGCCAACGTCCTGACTTTC.

A single count supports this clone. The chain is built from TRBV5-6 and TRBJ2-2; D possibly corresponds to TRBD1 (5 bases). Trimming took 1 base from V and 3 from J, leaving 10 bases between them. There are 15 residues in the CDR3. Germline V CDR1 and CDR2: SGHDT, YYEEEE. The CDR3 reads CASSLLDRDTGELFF. In DNA, the CDR3 is TGTGCCAGCAGCTTGCTTGACAGAGACACCGGGGAGCTGTTTTTT.

The chain links TRBV5-1 to TRBJ2-5, with 11 bases fitting TRBD2. The V segment lost 1 base and the J segment 7 bases; nucleotides outside the gene matches: 6. This CDR3 region has 15 residues. Germline V gene lookup returns CDR1 SGHRS and CDR2 YFSETQ. CDR3 coding DNA: TGCGCCAGCAGCTTGATACTAGCGGGAGAAGGGACCCAGTACTTC. This encodes CASSLILAGEGTQYF. Drawing the rest from reference TRBV5-1 and TRBJ2-5, the complete variable domain is KAGVTQTPRYLIKTRGQQVTLSCSPISGHRSVSWYQQTPGQGLQFLFEYFSETQRNKGNFPGRFSGRQFSNSRSEMNVSTLELGDSALYLCASSLILAGEGTQYFGPGTRLLVL.